This T cell receptor beta chain appears in the sequencing data of a study of blood T cell repertoires in COVID-19. CDR1 SGHDT and CDR2 YYEEEE come from the germline V gene. CDR3 size: 13 residues. V was trimmed by 1 base and J by 1 base, leaving 3 bases between them. Participant-reported clinical history was the basis for cohort assignment. In the original workflow: Estimated nucleated cell counts came from reference gene primer amplification. TCRdb keeps only in-frame clones here, not all; method: immunoSEQ multiplex PCR. That table furnishes V, J and clone size, whereas the DNA furnished D and trimming. Among 400,000 to 550,000 clones listed, roughly 85% were seen once.

The material sequenced was PBMCs or T cells enriched from blood (not recorded which). The chain recombines TRBV5-6 with TRBJ1-3; D call uncertain. The clonotype was recovered from a woman aged 18-29 years with acute COVID-19. In DNA, the CDR3 is TGTGCCAGCAGCTTGCGTTCTGGAAACACCATATATTTT. This gives the protein CASSLRSGNTIYF.